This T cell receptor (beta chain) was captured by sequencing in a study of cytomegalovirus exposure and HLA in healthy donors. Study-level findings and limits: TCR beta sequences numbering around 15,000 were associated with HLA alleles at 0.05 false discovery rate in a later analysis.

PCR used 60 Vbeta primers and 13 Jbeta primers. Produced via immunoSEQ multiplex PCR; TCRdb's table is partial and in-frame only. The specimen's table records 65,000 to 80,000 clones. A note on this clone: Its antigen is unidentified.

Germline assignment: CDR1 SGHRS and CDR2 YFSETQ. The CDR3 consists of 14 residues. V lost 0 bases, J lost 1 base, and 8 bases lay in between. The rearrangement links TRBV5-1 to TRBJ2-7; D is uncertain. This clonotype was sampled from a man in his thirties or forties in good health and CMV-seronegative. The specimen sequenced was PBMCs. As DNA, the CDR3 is TGCGCCAGCAGCTTGGATCAGGTTTCCTACGAGCAGTACTTC. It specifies CASSLDQVSYEQYF.